The 24 T cell receptor beta chains below come from one sample, sequenced in a study of Ad26.COV2.S vaccination and SARS-CoV-2 variants. Specified treatment: roughly 20 received Ad26.COV2.S at low or high dose, single or two shots; roughly five received placebo; per-sample allocation not given. Sampling was done on day 63 after the first vaccine or placebo injection. Profiling relied on immunoSEQ multiplex PCR, and the TCRdb table lists in-frame clones only, not all of them. The sample consists of over 400,000 clones, around 91% of them appearing once. The material sequenced was peripheral blood, taken in a trial of Ad26.COV2.S vaccine versus placebo. These receptors originate from a person aged 18-60 years who received the Ad26.COV2.S COVID-19 vaccine or a placebo.

The chain has TRBV7-2 and TRBJ1-3, with D perhaps matching TRBD1 (5 bases). This CDR3 has 14 amino acids. Germline CDR1 is SGHTA and CDR2 is FQGNSA. Trimming pared 0 bases from V and 4 bases from J, leaving 7 bases between. CDR3 nucleotides: TGTGCCAGCAGCTTAGCAGGGGAAGGAAACACCATATATTTT. It specifies CASSLAGEGNTIYF.

The rearrangement uses TRBV9 and TRBJ2-1; TRBD2 might be the D (6 bases). Trimming removed 7 bases from V and 4 bases from J, with 9 bases in between. The V gene's germline CDR1 is SGDLS and CDR2 YYNGEE. CDR3 length equals 12 residues. CDR3 amino acids: CASGRGYNEQFF. As DNA, the CDR3 is TGTGCCAGCGGGCGGGGATACAATGAGCAGTTCTTC.

This clone was detected only a few times. The CDR3 sequence: CAIKGTNPYNEQFF. Here the CDR3 DNA reads TGTGCCATCAAAGGGACCAACCCCTACAATGAGCAGTTCTTC. This chain connects TRBV10-3 to TRBJ2-1; the D call may be TRBD1 or TRBD2 (5 bases each). Trimming cost V 7 bases and J 2 bases, with 12 bases left between them. CDR3 length equals 14 residues. Germline V gives CDR1 ENHRY, CDR2 SYGVKD.

This sequence joins TRBV2 and TRBJ2-6, with 12 bases that match TRBD1. The CDR3 is 17 residues long. The V gene's germline CDR1 is SNHLY and CDR2 FYNNEI. The V gene end was trimmed by 9 bases and the J gene end by 2 bases; junction bases not matched to a gene: 8. CDR3 sequence (DNA): TGTGCCAGGGAGGGGGACAGGGGGCGTCCTGGGGCCAACGTCCTGACTTTC. This sequence encodes CAREGDRGRPGANVLTF.

V usage is TRBV12-3 or TRBV12-4 and J usage is TRBJ2-7; D perhaps matches TRBD2 (6 bases). CDR3 length equals 12 residues. The V end lost 6 bases, the J end lost 7 bases, and 13 bases lay between the germline ends. The CDR3 reads CASRESGGEQYF. In DNA form, the CDR3 reads TGTGCCAGCAGGGAATCAGGAGGGGAGCAGTACTTC.

The genes are TRBV7-2 and TRBJ2-5; possibly TRBD2 for D (6 bases). This CDR3 is 15 amino acids long. Trimming shortened V by 0 bases and J by 2 bases, and 10 bases separated the two germline ends. Germline V gives CDR1 SGHTA, CDR2 FQGNSA. CDR3 loop: CASSLAGGVQETQYF. CDR3 in DNA: TGTGCCAGCAGCTTAGCTGGCGGGGTACAAGAGACCCAGTACTTC.

V is TRBV6-5 and J is TRBJ2-1; 9 bases line up with TRBD2. The CDR3 contains 15 residues. The junction had 7 bases not matched to a gene; V was cut back by 6 bases and J by 4 bases. Looked up from germline, CDR1 is MNHEY and CDR2 is SVGAGI. CDR3 sequence reads: CASSSIAGVYNEQFF. For the CDR3, the DNA is TGTGCCAGCAGCTCTATAGCGGGGGTTTACAATGAGCAGTTCTTC.

This chain links TRBV6-5 with TRBJ2-7, with a possible D match to TRBD1 (7 bases). The CDR3 consists of 15 residues. Looked up from germline, CDR1 is MNHEY and CDR2 is SVGAGI. The V end lost 6 bases, the J end lost 4 bases, and 19 bases lay between the germline ends. Here the CDR3 DNA reads TGTGCCAGCAGCCCCGCGGGGACAGCCTTTTACGAGCAGTACTTC. Protein sequence: CASSPAGTAFYEQYF.

The genes are TRBV5-1 and TRBJ1-2, with a weak D call TRBD1 (6 bases). The CDR3 runs to 16 residues. Trimming removed 4 bases from V and 4 bases from J, with 20 bases in between. CDR1 is SGHRS and CDR2 is YFSETQ in the germline V gene. The CDR3, as DNA: TGCGCCAGCAGCGATGAGAGAAGGACAGCAATCTATGGCTACACCTTC. This gives the protein CASSDERRTAIYGYTF.

Points on this clone: Other nucleotide sequences in the sample specify the same CDR3. The chain combines TRBV7-2 with TRBJ2-2; a weak D match, TRBD2 (5 bases). Germline lookup yields CDR1 SGHTA and CDR2 FQGNSA. The CDR3 contains 15 residues. The V and J ends lost 2 bases and 0 bases respectively, with 7 bases between them. The CDR3 region is CASSLSGSNTGELFF. For the CDR3, the DNA is TGTGCCAGCAGCTTAAGCGGTTCGAACACCGGGGAGCTGTTTTTT.

The chain employs TRBV6-2 or TRBV6-3 and TRBJ2-1, with TRBD2 matching over 14 bases. V was pared by 1 base and J by 5 bases, with 7 bases of the junction left unmatched. The CDR3 contains 18 residues. From germline, CDR1 is MNHEY and CDR2 SVGEGT. The CDR3 reads CASSYLGTSGSGDNEQFF. Written as DNA, the CDR3 is TGTGCCAGCAGTTACTTAGGGACTAGCGGGAGTGGGGACAATGAGCAGTTCTTC.

The chain carries TRBV5-4 and TRBJ2-3; TRBD2 agrees at 9 bases. The CDR3 loop spans 18 amino acids. Losses at the gene ends were 2 bases for V and 0 bases for J; bases not matched to a gene: 10. Germline loops: CDR1 SGHNT, CDR2 YYREEE (reference sequence). The DNA for the CDR3 is TGTGCCAGCAGCTTCCGGCTAGCGGGGATTCTGAGCACAGATACGCAGTATTTT. It specifies CASSFRLAGILSTDTQYF.

The rearrangement links TRBV6-6 to TRBJ1-2, with D possibly TRBD1 on 5 matching bases. Looked up from germline, CDR1 is MNHNY and CDR2 is SVGAGI (reference sequence). The germline V and J ends were trimmed by 2 bases and 14 bases, with 15 bases remaining between them. The CDR3 extends over 12 amino acids. The CDR3: CASSYPDSWGTF. The CDR3, as DNA: TGTGCCAGCAGTTACCCGGACTCATGGGGGACCTTC.

The chain joins TRBV18 to TRBJ2-2; 7 nucleotides align to TRBD1. CDR1 is KGHSH and CDR2 is LQKENI in the germline V gene. The CDR3 is made up of 15 amino acids. Unmatched junction bases numbered 5, after V lost 2 bases and J lost 5 bases. CDR3 region: CASSPSDRDTGELFF. The CDR3 nucleotides read TGTGCCAGCTCACCAAGCGACAGGGATACCGGGGAGCTGTTTTTT.

CDR3 DNA sequence: TGTGCCAGCTCATTACAGGGAGACGAGTCACCCCTCCACTTT. Protein sequence: CASSLQGDESPLHF. This chain links TRBV18 with TRBJ1-6, with D possibly TRBD1 on 6 matching bases. V lost 5 bases and J lost 10, with 15 bases in between. The CDR3 is made up of 14 amino acids. Germline-derived CDR1 and CDR2 are KGHSH and LQKENI.

J is TRBJ2-1 and V is TRBV7-8; 7 bases are shared with TRBD1. Germline CDR1 and CDR2: SGHVS and FQNEAQ. The CDR3 consists of 15 residues. Trimming took 3 bases from V and 4 from J; bases not matched to a gene: 6. As DNA, the CDR3 is TGTGCCAGCAGCTTTAGGGGGCGGAGGTACAATGAGCAGTTCTTC. Translating gives CASSFRGRRYNEQFF.

The CDR3 sequence is CATSDLEGLGYTF. The CDR3 coding sequence is TGTGCCACCAGTGACCTAGAGGGGCTTGGCTACACCTTC. The rearrangement uses TRBV24-1 and TRBJ1-2; TRBD1 is a possible D gene (5 bases). The CDR3 is 13 residues long. Germline CDR1 KGHDR, CDR2 SFDVKD. V gave up 4 bases and J gave up 7 bases, with 12 bases separating them.

The chain combines TRBV29-1 with TRBJ2-5; TRBD2 matches at 11 bases. Germline V gene lookup returns CDR1 SQVTM and CDR2 ANQGSEA. CDR3 size: 15 residues. The V and J ends lost 5 bases and 1 base, in that order; junction bases with no gene match: 6. The CDR3 is CSVIPLAGVQETQYF. The CDR3 region has the DNA TGCAGCGTTATCCCACTAGCGGGAGTCCAAGAGACCCAGTACTTC.

The CDR3: CSASVSSGTKNIQYF. The CDR3, as DNA: TGCAGTGCTAGTGTCTCTAGCGGGACCAAAAACATTCAGTACTTC. The genes are TRBV20-1 and TRBJ2-4; 9 bases align to TRBD2. The germline CDR1 and CDR2 sequences are DFQATT and SNEGSKA (reference sequence). The trim removed 3 bases at V and 2 bases at J, leaving 5 bases unmatched. This CDR3 has 15 residues.

The CDR3 spells CAWSVQGSRDEKLFF. The DNA for the CDR3 is TGTGCCTGGAGTGTACAGGGCTCGAGGGATGAAAAACTGTTTTTT. This chain uses TRBV30 with TRBJ1-4; weak D call: TRBD1 (6 bases). CDR1 is GTSNPN, CDR2 SVGIG, per germline (reference sequence). The V and J ends lost 0 bases and 6 bases respectively, with 14 bases between them. There are 15 residues in the CDR3.

J is TRBJ2-6 and V is TRBV7-2; D not resolved. The CDR3 consists of 16 residues. With 1 base removed from V and 0 bases from J, the gap between germline ends came to 7 bases. Germline V gene data show CDR1 as SGHTA and CDR2 as FQGNSA. CDR3 residues: CASSLVRLSGANVLTF. CDR3 sequence (DNA): TGTGCCAGCAGCTTAGTACGTCTCTCTGGGGCCAACGTCCTGACTTTC.

This chain joins TRBV29-1 and TRBJ2-2; possibly TRBD1 for D (6 bases). The V end was cut by 3 bases, the J end by 3 bases, with 11 bases between. Germline CDR1 SQVTM, CDR2 ANQGSEA. This CDR3 has 14 amino acids. The CDR3, as DNA: TGCAGCGTTGACGGTGGACAGTACACCGGGGAGCTGTTTTTT. As protein: CSVDGGQYTGELFF.

J is TRBJ2-5 and V is TRBV11-2, with D possibly TRBD2 on 6 matching bases. This CDR3 has 14 residues. Trimming took 2 bases from V and 3 from J, leaving 10 bases between them. Germline V lookup: CDR1 SGHAT, CDR2 FQNNGV. The CDR3 reads CASSLWGGKETQYF. The CDR3 bases are TGTGCCAGCAGCTTATGGGGCGGGAAAGAGACCCAGTACTTC. The entire variable domain, with the rest obtained from reference TRBV11-2 and TRBJ2-5, is as follows: EAGVAQSPRYKIIEKRQSVAFWCNPISGHATLYWYQQILGQGPKLLIQFQNNGVVDDSQLPKDRFSAERLKGVDSTLKIQPAKLEDSAVYLCASSLWGGKETQYFGPGTRLLVL.

CDR3 coding DNA: TGTGCCAGCAGTGAAAGGACGATGGGGCTAGGCTCTGGAAACACCATATATTTT. Its protein product is CASSERTMGLGSGNTIYF. The gene calls are TRBV2 and TRBJ1-3; the D gene is possibly TRBD1 (5 bases). This CDR3 has 18 residues. V was shortened by 2 bases and J by 0 bases, with 17 bases between the two germline ends. CDR1 SNHLY and CDR2 FYNNEI come from the germline V gene.